This T cell receptor beta chain is drawn from a study of blood T cell repertoires in COVID-19. Measured with immunoSEQ multiplex PCR; TCRdb has only the in-frame clones, and not every one. The sample has around 300,000 clones; around nine tenths are singletons. The length of the CDR3 is 14 residues. Trimming removed 7 bases from V and 5 bases from J, with 18 bases in between. Germline V CDR1 and CDR2: SGHNT, YYREEE (reference sequence). This receptor was taken from a middle-aged man with active or convalescent COVID-19. Sequenced sample: peripheral blood. The rearrangement joins TRBV5-4 to TRBJ2-5, with D perhaps matching TRBD2 (6 bases). CDR3 loop: CASAPQTSDETQYF. The CDR3 DNA follows: TGTGCCAGCGCCCCACAGACTAGTGACGAGACCCAGTACTTC.